This TCR beta chain was sequenced in a study of CD8 T cells in ankylosing spondylitis. Study results and limitations: A TCR beta motif of several highly homologous variants seemed to mark ankylosing spondylitis blood. According to the report, clones linked to the disease were significantly enriched in matched synovial fluid samples taken from ankylosing spondylitis patients.

This CDR3 has 15 amino acids. Germline CDR1 and CDR2: SEHNR and FQNEAQ (reference sequence). Trimming cost V 1 base and J 4 bases, with 13 bases left between them. TCRdb processed the 5' RACE reads anew with MiXCR; each CDR3 protein has one entry. The table includes about 360,000 distinct CDR3 sequences, 20% to 25% detected once. Of note for this clonotype: What it recognizes is unknown.

This clonotype originated in a male donor with ankylosing spondylitis or in good health (not recorded which). The rearrangement joins TRBV7-9 to TRBJ2-5; D not resolved. Sequencing was performed on blood, either unsorted or a sorted T cell fraction (not recorded which). The CDR3 sequence: CASSLGFQVGETQYF. The CDR3 DNA follows: TGTGCCAGCAGCTTAGGCTTTCAGGTCGGAGAGACCCAGTACTTC.